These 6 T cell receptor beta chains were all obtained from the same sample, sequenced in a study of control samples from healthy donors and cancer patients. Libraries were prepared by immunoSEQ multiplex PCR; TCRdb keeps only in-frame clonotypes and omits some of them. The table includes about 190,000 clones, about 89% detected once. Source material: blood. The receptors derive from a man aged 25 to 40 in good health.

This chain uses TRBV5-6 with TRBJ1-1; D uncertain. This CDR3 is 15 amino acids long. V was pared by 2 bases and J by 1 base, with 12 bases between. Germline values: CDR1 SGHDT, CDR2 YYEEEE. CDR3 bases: TGTGCCAGCAGCTTCGCCCTCGGGAAGAACACTGAAGCTTTCTTT. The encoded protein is CASSFALGKNTEAFF. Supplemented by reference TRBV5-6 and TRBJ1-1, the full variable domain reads DAGVTQSPTHLIKTRGQQVTLRCSPKSGHDTVSWYQQALGQGPQFIFQYYEEEERQRGNFPDRFSGHQFPNYSSELNVNALLLGDSALYLCASSFALGKNTEAFFGQGTRLTVV.

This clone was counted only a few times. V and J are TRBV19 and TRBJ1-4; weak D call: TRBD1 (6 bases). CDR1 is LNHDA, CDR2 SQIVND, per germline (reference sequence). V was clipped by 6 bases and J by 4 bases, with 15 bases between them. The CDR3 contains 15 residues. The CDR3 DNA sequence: TGTGCCAGTAGCCGTCGGGACAAAAATAATGAAAAACTGTTTTTT. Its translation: CASSRRDKNNEKLFF. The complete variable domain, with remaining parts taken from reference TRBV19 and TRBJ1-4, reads DGGITQSPKYLFRKEGQNVTLSCEQNLNHDAMYWYRQDPGQGLRLIYYSQIVNDFQKGDIAEGYSVSREKKESFPLTVTSAQKNPTAFYLCASSRRDKNNEKLFFGSGTQLSVL.

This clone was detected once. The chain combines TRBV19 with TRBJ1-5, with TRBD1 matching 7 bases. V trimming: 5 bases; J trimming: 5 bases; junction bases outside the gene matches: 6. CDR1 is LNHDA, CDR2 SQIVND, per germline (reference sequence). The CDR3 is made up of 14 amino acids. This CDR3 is CASSSSGTDQPQHF. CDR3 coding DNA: TGTGCCAGTAGTTCTTCCGGGACAGATCAGCCCCAGCATTTT.

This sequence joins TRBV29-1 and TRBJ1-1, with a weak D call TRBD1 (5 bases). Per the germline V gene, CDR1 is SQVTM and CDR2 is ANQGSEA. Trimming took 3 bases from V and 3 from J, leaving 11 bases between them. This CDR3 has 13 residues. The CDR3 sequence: CSVDQPGDTEAFF. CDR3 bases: TGCAGCGTTGACCAGCCGGGGGACACTGAAGCTTTCTTT.

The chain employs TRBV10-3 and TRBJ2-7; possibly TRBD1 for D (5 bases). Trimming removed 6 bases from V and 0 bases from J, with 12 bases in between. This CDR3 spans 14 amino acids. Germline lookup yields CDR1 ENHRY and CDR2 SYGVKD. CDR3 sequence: CAISDSLSSYEQYF. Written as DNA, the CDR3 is TGTGCCATCAGCGACAGTTTGAGCTCCTACGAGCAGTACTTC.

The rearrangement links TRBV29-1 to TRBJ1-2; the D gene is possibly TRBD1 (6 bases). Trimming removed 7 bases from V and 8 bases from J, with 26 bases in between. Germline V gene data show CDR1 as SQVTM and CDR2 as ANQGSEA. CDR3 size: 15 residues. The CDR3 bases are TGCAGCGCCGACAGCCCCCTCCAGGGGACGGAGGGCTACACCTTC. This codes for CSADSPLQGTEGYTF.